A single sample is the source of the 16 T cell receptor beta chains below, sequenced in a study of blood T cell repertoires in COVID-19. The data were produced by immunoSEQ multiplex PCR, yet TCRdb's version contains in-frame clones alone and is incomplete. The sample lists about 210,000 clones, 75% to 90% occurring once. The specimen sequenced was peripheral blood. The receptors shown here come from a woman between 40 and 55 years old with acute or convalescent COVID-19.

The CDR3: CASSHTSGGANEQFF. The DNA for the CDR3 is TGTGCCAGCAGCCACACAAGCGGGGGGGCCAATGAGCAGTTCTTC. The chain couples TRBV9 to TRBJ2-1; 10 bases align to TRBD2. V was clipped by 4 bases and J by 6 bases; unmatched bases: 7. Germline loops: CDR1 SGDLS, CDR2 YYNGEE. The CDR3 runs 15 residues.

The chain links TRBV25-1 to TRBJ2-3; D unclear. CDR3 length equals 14 residues. V shed 4 bases and J shed 5 bases, with 13 bases lying between them. Germline V lookup: CDR1 MGHDK, CDR2 SYGVNS. The CDR3 coding sequence is TGTGCCAGCAGTGCCGCTGGAAACAGAGATACGCAGTATTTT. The encoded protein is CASSAAGNRDTQYF. The full variable domain, with the rest looked up from reference TRBV25-1 and TRBJ2-3, is EADIYQTPRYLVIGTGKKITLECSQTMGHDKMYWYQQDPGMELHLIHYSYGVNSTEKGDLSSESTVSRIRTEHFPLTLESARPSHTSQYLCASSAAGNRDTQYFGPGTRLTVL.

Note on this clone: Within the sample, other DNA sequences also encode this same CDR3. The chain carries TRBV24-1 and TRBJ1-1; D is unclear. Trimming left V 2 bases short and J 1 base short, with 4 bases between. The germline V gene has CDR1 KGHDR and CDR2 SFDVKD. This CDR3 spans 13 amino acids. The DNA of the CDR3 is TGTGCCACCAGTGATTCAGGGAACACTGAAGCTTTCTTT. Its protein is CATSDSGNTEAFF.

The chain links TRBV30 to TRBJ2-1; 9 nucleotides line up with TRBD2. The CDR3 is 14 residues long. Germline CDR1 GTSNPN, CDR2 SVGIG (reference sequence). V was pared by 5 bases and J by 2 bases, with 4 bases of the junction left unmatched. This chain's CDR3 is CAWSRLAAYNEQFF. In DNA, the CDR3 is TGTGCCTGGTCAAGACTAGCGGCCTACAATGAGCAGTTCTTC.

The chain uses TRBV29-1 and TRBJ1-1, with D perhaps TRBD1 (5 bases). Germline lookup yields CDR1 SQVTM and CDR2 ANQGSEA. V shed 5 bases and J shed 4 bases, with 17 bases lying between them. The CDR3 has 14 residues. Here the CDR3 reads CSVLHNRMVTEAFF. DNA for the CDR3: TGCAGCGTTCTACACAACAGGATGGTCACTGAAGCTTTCTTT.

This chain links TRBV4-1 with TRBJ1-6; 7 bases are a match to TRBD1. The germline gives CDR1 MGHRA, CDR2 YSYEKL. Trimming cost V 3 bases and J 0 bases; bases outside gene matches: 5. The length of the CDR3 is 17 residues. The CDR3 nucleotides are TGCGCCAGCAGCCAGGAGGACAGGAGCTCCTATAATTCACCCCTCCACTTT. Amino acids: CASSQEDRSSYNSPLHF.

This clone was picked up a small number of times. The J gene is TRBJ1-5, the V gene TRBV2; unclear D gene. Germline assignment: CDR1 SNHLY and CDR2 FYNNEI. V shed 3 bases and J shed 4 bases, with 13 bases lying between them. CDR3 length equals 15 residues. The CDR3 bases are TGTGCCAGCAGTGACGGGAGGGTCTCTAATCAGCCCCAGCATTTT. Translated: CASSDGRVSNQPQHF.

In its sample, this clone was seen once. The chain links TRBV6-6 to TRBJ1-1; maybe TRBD1 (5 bases). V lost 6 bases to trimming and J lost 2 bases, with 13 bases between them. The CDR3 consists of 14 residues. Per the germline V gene, CDR1 is MNHNY and CDR2 is SVGAGI (reference sequence). In DNA, the CDR3 is TGTGCCAGCAGCTCCAGGGCTTCAAACACTGAAGCTTTCTTT. Residues: CASSSRASNTEAFF.

This chain connects TRBV19 to TRBJ1-1, with a possible D match to TRBD1 (6 bases). The germline V gene has CDR1 LNHDA and CDR2 SQIVND (reference sequence). V was trimmed by 7 bases and J by 4 bases, leaving 19 bases between them. The CDR3 is 15 amino acids. CDR3 DNA: TGTGCCAGTACCACCAACAGGGTTTACCCCACTGAAGCTTTCTTT. This codes for CASTTNRVYPTEAFF.

The V and J genes are TRBV7-9 and TRBJ1-1; TRBD1 agrees at 7 bases. CDR3 length: 16 residues. Germline loops: CDR1 SEHNR, CDR2 FQNEAQ (reference sequence). V lost 1 base and J lost 1; bases outside the gene matches: 6. CDR3 residues: CASSLDPTGANTEAFF. CDR3 in DNA: TGTGCCAGCAGCTTAGACCCAACAGGGGCGAACACTGAAGCTTTCTTT.

The rearrangement joins TRBV30 to TRBJ1-6; perhaps TRBD1 as D (6 bases). Germline assignment: CDR1 GTSNPN and CDR2 SVGIG (reference sequence). The CDR3 is 16 amino acids. The V and J ends lost 3 bases and 3 bases respectively, with 15 bases between them. CDR3 region: CAWRYPGTYYNSPLHF. The CDR3, as DNA: TGTGCCTGGAGGTACCCCGGGACATACTATAATTCACCCCTCCACTTT.

This clone was observed a few times. V and J are TRBV9 and TRBJ1-4; D is ambiguous. This CDR3 has 16 amino acids. Between the trimmed V and J ends, which lost 4 bases and 2 bases, there was a span of 15 bases. Germline V gene data show CDR1 as SGDLS and CDR2 as YYNGEE. The CDR3 region is CASSPWEGRTNEKLFF. The DNA of the CDR3 is TGTGCCAGCAGCCCCTGGGAGGGCCGTACTAATGAAAAACTGTTTTTT.

The chain employs TRBV24-1 and TRBJ1-1, with 7 positions matching TRBD1. Germline loops: CDR1 KGHDR, CDR2 SFDVKD. V shed 7 bases, J shed 4 bases, and the junction held 5 bases outside the gene matches. The CDR3 has 13 amino acids. The CDR3 region is CATRRPGGTEAFF. The DNA for the CDR3 is TGTGCCACCAGGCGGCCAGGGGGCACTGAAGCTTTCTTT.

In its sample, this clone was seen a few times. CDR3 DNA sequence: TGTGCCAGCAGTTTCGCCACAGGTTTTGAAGCTTTCTTT. Translated, it gives CASSFATGFEAFF. The rearrangement links TRBV12-3 or TRBV12-4 to TRBJ1-1, with a possible D match to TRBD1 (5 bases). V lost 3 bases and J lost 7, with 12 bases in between. This CDR3 comprises 13 residues.

The chain combines TRBV2 with TRBJ1-5; D perhaps matches TRBD1 (5 bases). Germline V lookup: CDR1 SNHLY, CDR2 FYNNEI. The CDR3 extends over 18 amino acids. Trimming took off 5 bases at V and 0 bases at J, with 20 bases between the two ends. The CDR3 coding sequence is TGTGCCAGCAGTACGGACACCAGAAATCCGTCTAGCAATCAGCCCCAGCATTTT. It translates to CASSTDTRNPSSNQPQHF.

The chain couples TRBV3-1 (or the pseudogene TRBV3-2) to TRBJ2-1; D gene unclear. The CDR3 runs to 12 residues. From germline, CDR1 is LGHDT and CDR2 YNNKEL (reference sequence). Trimming cost V 2 bases and J 9 bases, with 8 bases left between them. CDR3 nucleotides: TGTGCCAGCAGCCAATCTGGCTCTGAGCAGTTCTTC. It specifies CASSQSGSEQFF.